This T cell receptor (beta chain) originates from a study of blood T cells in healthy people across ages. V lost 6 bases, J lost 3 bases, and 15 bases lay in between. CDR1 ENHRY and CDR2 SYGVKD come from the germline V gene. The CDR3 is 14 residues long. The use of a sample-barcoded 5' primer and a J-beta primer mix characterized a second PCR of roughly 6 to 11 cycles. MiXCR, run by TCRdb on the 5' RACE reads, gives a single entry per CDR3 protein. The table shows hundreds of thousands of distinct CDR3 sequences, with 55% to 75% occurring only once. Sequenced input: blood. The sequence came from a man aged 30-40 years in good health. The chain carries TRBV10-3 and TRBJ2-7; D perhaps matches TRBD1 (5 bases). The CDR3, as DNA: TGTGCCATCAGGTCGGACACGCCTCACTACGAGCAGTACTTC. Translation: CAIRSDTPHYEQYF.